The TCR beta chain under discussion was sequenced for a study of Ad26.COV2.S vaccination and SARS-CoV-2 variants. Findings of the study overall: Relative to placebo recipients, vaccine recipients exhibited elevated spike-specific TCR breadth.

Libraries were prepared by immunoSEQ multiplex PCR; TCRdb keeps only in-frame clonotypes and omits some of them. The repertoire holds 300,000 to 400,000 clones, with about 90% as singletons. The CDR3 runs to 11 residues. V shed 1 base and J shed 2 bases, with 0 bases lying between them. CDR1 PRHDT and CDR2 FYEKMQ come from the germline V gene (reference sequence). Comment on this clone: The antigen remains undetermined.

The receptor comes from a human donor who had recovered from COVID-19. The material was peripheral blood, obtained after recovery from COVID-19. The chain links TRBV13 to TRBJ2-7; D uncertain. CDR3 in amino acids: CASSLAYEQYF. The CDR3 coding sequence is TGTGCCAGCAGCTTAGCCTACGAGCAGTACTTC.